The present T cell receptor beta chain was sequenced within a study of blood T cell repertoires in COVID-19. Study summary: Specimens from acute and convalescent COVID-19 originated in the United States, Italy and Spain.

This clone was counted between two and nine times. The junction shows a germline mismatch at one end, possibly a read error. Germline CDR1 is SSHAT and CDR2 is FNYEAQ (reference sequence). The CDR3 totals 15 residues. Assay: immunoSEQ multiplex PCR; the TCRdb copy retains only in-frame clones and omits some. This table holds around 100,000 clones, around 83% found once. The chain employs TRBV7-7 and TRBJ2-5; 8 nucleotides align to TRBD2. The sequencing sample was made of peripheral blood. The TCR originated in an elderly woman with active or convalescent COVID-19. The CDR3 protein is CASSLGGSSGETQYF. CDR3 sequence (DNA): TGTGCTAGCAGCTTAGGGGGTTCTAGCGGGGAGACCCAGTACTTC.